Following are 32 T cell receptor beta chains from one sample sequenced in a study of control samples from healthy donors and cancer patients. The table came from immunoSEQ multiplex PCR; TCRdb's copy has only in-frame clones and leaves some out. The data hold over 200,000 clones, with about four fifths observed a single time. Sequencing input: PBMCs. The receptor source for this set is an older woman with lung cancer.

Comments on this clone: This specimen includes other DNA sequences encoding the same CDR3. The CDR3 DNA is TGTGCCAGCAGCCTCGGACAGGGGAGCTCCTACGAGCAGTACTTC. Its translation is CASSLGQGSSYEQYF. This sequence joins TRBV7-6 and TRBJ2-7; 9 bases fit TRBD1. The junction had 5 bases not matched to a gene; V was cut back by 5 bases and J by 0 bases. The germline V gene has CDR1 SGHVS and CDR2 FNYEAQ. This CDR3 has 15 amino acids.

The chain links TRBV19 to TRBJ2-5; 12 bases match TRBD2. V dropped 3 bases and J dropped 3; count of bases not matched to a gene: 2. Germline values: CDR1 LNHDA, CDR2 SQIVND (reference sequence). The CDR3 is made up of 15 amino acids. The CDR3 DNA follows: TGTGCCAGTAGTATTCTAGCGGGGGGGAAAGAGACCCAGTACTTC. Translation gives CASSILAGGKETQYF.

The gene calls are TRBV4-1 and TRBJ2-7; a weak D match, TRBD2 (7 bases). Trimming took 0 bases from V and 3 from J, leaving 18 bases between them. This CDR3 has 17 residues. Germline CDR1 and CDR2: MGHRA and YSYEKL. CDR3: CASSQENRGAGIYEQYF. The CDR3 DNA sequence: TGCGCCAGCAGCCAAGAAAACCGGGGGGCGGGAATCTACGAGCAGTACTTC.

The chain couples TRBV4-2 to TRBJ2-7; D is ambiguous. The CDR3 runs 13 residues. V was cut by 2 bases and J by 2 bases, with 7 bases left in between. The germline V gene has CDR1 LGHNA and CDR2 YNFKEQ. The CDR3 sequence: CASSQHRAYEQYF. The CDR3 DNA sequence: TGTGCCAGCAGCCAACATAGGGCCTACGAGCAGTACTTC.

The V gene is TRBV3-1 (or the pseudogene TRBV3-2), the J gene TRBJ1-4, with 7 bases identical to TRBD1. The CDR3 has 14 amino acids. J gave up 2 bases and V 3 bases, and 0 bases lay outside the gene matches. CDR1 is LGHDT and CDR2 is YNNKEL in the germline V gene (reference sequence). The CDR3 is CASSHRGTNEKLFF. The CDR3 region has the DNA TGTGCCAGCAGCCACAGGGGGACTAATGAAAAACTGTTTTTT.

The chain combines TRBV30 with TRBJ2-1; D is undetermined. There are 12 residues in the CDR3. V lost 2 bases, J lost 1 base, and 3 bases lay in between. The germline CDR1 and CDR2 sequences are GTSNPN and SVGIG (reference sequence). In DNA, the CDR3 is TGTGCCTGGAGTACTTCCTACAATGAGCAGTTCTTC. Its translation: CAWSTSYNEQFF. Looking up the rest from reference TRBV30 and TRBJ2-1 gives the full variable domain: SQTIHQWPATLVQPVGSPLSLECTVEGTSNPNLYWYRQAAGRGLQLLFYSVGIGQISSEVPQNLSASRPQDRQFILSSKKLLLSDSGFYLCAWSTSYNEQFFGPGTRLTVL.

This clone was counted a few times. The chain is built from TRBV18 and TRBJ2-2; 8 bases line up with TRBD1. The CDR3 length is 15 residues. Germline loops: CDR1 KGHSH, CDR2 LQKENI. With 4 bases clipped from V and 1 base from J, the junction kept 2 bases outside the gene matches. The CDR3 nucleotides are TGTGCCAGCTCACAAGGACAGGGGAACACCGGGGAGCTGTTTTTT. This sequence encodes CASSQGQGNTGELFF.

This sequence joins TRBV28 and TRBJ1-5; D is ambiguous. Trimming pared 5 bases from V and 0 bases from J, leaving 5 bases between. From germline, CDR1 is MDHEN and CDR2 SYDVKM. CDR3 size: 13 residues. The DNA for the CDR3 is TGTGCCAGCAGTGATAATAGCAATCAGCCCCAGCATTTT. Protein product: CASSDNSNQPQHF.

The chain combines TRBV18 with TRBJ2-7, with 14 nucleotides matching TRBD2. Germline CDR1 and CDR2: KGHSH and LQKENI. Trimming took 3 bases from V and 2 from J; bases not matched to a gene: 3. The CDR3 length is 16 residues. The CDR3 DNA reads TGTGCCAGCTCACCGGGACTAGCGGGAGTGGCCTACGAGCAGTACTTC. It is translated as CASSPGLAGVAYEQYF.

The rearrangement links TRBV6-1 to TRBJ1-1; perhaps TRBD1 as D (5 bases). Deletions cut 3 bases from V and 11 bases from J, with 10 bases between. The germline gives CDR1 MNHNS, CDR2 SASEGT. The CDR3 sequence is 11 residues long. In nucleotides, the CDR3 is TGTGCCAGCAGTGAGACAGTTCGGGCTTTCTTT. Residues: CASSETVRAFF.

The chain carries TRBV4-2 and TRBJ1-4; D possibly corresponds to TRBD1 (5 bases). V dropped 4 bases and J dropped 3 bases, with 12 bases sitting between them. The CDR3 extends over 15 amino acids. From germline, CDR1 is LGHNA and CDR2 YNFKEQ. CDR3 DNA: TGTGCCAGCAGCCTTAACAGGCTCCCTAATGAAAAACTGTTTTTT. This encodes CASSLNRLPNEKLFF.

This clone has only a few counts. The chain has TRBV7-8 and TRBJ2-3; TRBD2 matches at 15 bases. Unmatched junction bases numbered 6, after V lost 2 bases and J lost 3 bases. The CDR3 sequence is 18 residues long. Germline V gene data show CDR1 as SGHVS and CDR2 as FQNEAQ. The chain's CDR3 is CASSLPRTSGRATDTQYF. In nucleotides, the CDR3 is TGTGCCAGCAGCTTACCCCGGACTAGCGGGAGGGCAACAGATACGCAGTATTTT.

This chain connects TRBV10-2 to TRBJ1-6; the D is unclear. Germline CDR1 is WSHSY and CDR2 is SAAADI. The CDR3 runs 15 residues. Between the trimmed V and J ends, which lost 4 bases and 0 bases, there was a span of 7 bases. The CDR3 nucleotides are TGCGCCAGCAGTGTACAGAGCTCCTATAATTCACCCCTCCACTTT. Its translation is CASSVQSSYNSPLHF.

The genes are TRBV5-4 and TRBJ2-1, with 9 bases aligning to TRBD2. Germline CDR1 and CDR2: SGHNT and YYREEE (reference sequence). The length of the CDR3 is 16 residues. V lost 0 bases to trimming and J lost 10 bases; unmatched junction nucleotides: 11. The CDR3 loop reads CASSLEVGGGAEEQFF. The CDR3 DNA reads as TGTGCCAGCAGCTTGGAAGTGGGCGGGGGGGCAGAAGAGCAGTTCTTC.

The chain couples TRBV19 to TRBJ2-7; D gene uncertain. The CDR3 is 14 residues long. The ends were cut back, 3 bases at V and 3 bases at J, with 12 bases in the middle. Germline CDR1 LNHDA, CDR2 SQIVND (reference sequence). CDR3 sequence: CASSILGAFYEQYF. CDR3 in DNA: TGTGCCAGTAGTATCTTAGGCGCCTTCTACGAGCAGTACTTC.

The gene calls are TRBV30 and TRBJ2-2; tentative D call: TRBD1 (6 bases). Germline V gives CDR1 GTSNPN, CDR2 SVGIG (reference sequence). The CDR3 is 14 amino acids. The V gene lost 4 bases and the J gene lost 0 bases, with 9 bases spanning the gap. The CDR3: CAWTGTTNTGELFF. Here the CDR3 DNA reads TGTGCCTGGACCGGGACAACGAACACCGGGGAGCTGTTTTTT.

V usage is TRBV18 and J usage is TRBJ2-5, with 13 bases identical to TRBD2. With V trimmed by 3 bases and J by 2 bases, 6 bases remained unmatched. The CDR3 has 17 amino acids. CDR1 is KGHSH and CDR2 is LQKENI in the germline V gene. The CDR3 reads CASSPGLAGVGQETQYF. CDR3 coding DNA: TGTGCCAGCTCACCTGGACTAGCGGGAGTGGGGCAAGAGACCCAGTACTTC.

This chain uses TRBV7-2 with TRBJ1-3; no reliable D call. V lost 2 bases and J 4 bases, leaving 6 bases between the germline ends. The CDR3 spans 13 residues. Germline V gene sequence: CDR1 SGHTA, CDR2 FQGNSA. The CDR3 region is CASSLSWGNTIYF. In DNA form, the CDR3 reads TGTGCCAGCAGCTTATCCTGGGGAAACACCATATATTTT.

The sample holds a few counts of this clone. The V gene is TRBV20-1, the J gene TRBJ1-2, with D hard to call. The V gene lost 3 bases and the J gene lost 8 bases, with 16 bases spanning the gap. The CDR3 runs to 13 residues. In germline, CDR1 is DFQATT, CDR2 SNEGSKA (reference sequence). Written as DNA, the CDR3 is TGCAGTGCTAGTGGATTGGCGGGCTCCGGCTACACCTTC. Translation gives CSASGLAGSGYTF.

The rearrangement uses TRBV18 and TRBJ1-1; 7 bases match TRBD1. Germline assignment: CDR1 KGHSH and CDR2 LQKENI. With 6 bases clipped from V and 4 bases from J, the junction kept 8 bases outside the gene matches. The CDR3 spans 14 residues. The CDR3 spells CASSPGQASTEAFF. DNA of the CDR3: TGTGCCAGCTCCCCAGGACAGGCGTCCACTGAAGCTTTCTTT.

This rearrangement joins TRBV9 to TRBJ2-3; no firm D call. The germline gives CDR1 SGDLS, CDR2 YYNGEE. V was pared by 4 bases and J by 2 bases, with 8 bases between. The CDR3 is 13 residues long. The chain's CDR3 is CASSPSPTDTQYF. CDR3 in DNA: TGTGCCAGCAGCCCTTCCCCCACAGATACGCAGTATTTT.

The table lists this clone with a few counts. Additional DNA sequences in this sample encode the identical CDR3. CDR3 sequence reads: CASGGLDNQPQHF. In nucleotides, the CDR3 is TGTGCCAGCGGGGGGCTAGACAATCAGCCCCAGCATTTT. The chain employs TRBV28 and TRBJ1-5, with D possibly matching TRBD1 (6 bases). Germline lookup yields CDR1 MDHEN and CDR2 SYDVKM. Trimming took off 8 bases at V and 3 bases at J, with 11 bases between the two ends. CDR3 length: 13 amino acids. Supplemented by reference TRBV28 and TRBJ1-5, the full variable domain reads DVKVTQSSRYLVKRTGEKVFLECVQDMDHENMFWYRQDPGLGLRLIYFSYDVKMKEKGDIPEGYSVSREKKERFSLILESASTNQTSMYLCASGGLDNQPQHFGDGTRLSIL.

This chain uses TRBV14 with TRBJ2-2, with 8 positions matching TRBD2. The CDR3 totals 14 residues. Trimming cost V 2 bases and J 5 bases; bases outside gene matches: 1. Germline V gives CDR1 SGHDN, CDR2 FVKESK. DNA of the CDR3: TGTGCCAGCAGCCAACAGCGGGGGACCGGGGAGCTGTTTTTT. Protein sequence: CASSQQRGTGELFF. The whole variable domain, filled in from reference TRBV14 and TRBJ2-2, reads EAGVTQFPSHSVIEKGQTVTLRCDPISGHDNLYWYRRVMGKEIKFLLHFVKESKQDESGMPNNRFLAERTGGTYSTLKVQPAELEDSGVYFCASSQQRGTGELFFGEGSRLTVL.

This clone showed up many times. The CDR3, as DNA: TGTGCCAGCAGCCACTTGATGACGGACACCATATATTTT. Amino acid sequence: CASSHLMTDTIYF. The rearrangement joins TRBV5-6 to TRBJ1-3; D unclear. The CDR3 length is 13 residues. V was pared by 4 bases and J by 8 bases, with 13 bases between. Germline values: CDR1 SGHDT, CDR2 YYEEEE.

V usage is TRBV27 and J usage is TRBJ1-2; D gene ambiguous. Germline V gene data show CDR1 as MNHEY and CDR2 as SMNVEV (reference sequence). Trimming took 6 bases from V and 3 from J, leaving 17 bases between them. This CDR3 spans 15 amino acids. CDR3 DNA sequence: TGTGCCAGCAGCCCAAGGGATTACTCCCACTATGGCTACACCTTC. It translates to CASSPRDYSHYGYTF.

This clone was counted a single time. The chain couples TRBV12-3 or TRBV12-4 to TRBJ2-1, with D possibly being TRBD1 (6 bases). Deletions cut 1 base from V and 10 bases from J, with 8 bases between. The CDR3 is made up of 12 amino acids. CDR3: CASSLGGHEQFF. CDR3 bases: TGTGCCAGCAGTTTAGGGGGGCACGAGCAGTTCTTC.

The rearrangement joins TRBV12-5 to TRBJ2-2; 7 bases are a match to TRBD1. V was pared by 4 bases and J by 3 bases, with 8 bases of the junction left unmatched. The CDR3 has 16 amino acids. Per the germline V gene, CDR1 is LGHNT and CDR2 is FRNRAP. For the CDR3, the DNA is TGTGCTAGTGGTTACTCCGGGACAGACTACACCGGGGAGCTGTTTTTT. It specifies CASGYSGTDYTGELFF.

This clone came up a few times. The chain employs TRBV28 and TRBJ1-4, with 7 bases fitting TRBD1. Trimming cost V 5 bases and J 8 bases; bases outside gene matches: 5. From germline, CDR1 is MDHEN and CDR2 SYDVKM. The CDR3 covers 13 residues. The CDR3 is CASSAGGREKLFF. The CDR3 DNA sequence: TGTGCCAGCAGTGCAGGGGGTCGGGAAAAACTGTTTTTT.

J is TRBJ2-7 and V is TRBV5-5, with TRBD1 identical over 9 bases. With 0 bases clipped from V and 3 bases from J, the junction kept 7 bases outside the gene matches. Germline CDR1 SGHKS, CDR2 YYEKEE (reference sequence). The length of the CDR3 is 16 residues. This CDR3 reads CASSLAPGQGGYEQYF. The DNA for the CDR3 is TGTGCCAGCAGCTTGGCACCGGGACAGGGAGGCTACGAGCAGTACTTC.

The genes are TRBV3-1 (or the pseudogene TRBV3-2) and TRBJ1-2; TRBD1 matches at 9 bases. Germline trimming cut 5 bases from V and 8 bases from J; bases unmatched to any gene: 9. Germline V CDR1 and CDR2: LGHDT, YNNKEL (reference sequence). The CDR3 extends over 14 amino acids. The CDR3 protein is CASSFRTGDKGYTF. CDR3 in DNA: TGTGCCAGCAGCTTCCGGACAGGGGATAAAGGCTACACCTTC.

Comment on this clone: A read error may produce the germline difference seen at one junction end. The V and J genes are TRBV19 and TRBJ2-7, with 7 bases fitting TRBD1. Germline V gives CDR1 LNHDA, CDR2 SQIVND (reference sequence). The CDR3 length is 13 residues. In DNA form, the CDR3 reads TGTGCCAGTAGTATCAAACAGGGGAACGAGCAGTGCTTC. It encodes CASSIKQGNEQCF.

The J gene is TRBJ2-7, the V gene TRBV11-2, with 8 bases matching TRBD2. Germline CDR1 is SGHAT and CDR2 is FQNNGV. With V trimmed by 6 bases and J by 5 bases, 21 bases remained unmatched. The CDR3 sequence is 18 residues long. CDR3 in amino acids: CASSPNSGEESRTHEQYF. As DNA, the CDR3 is TGTGCCAGCAGTCCCAATAGCGGGGAAGAATCCAGAACCCACGAGCAGTACTTC.